The source of this T cell receptor (beta chain) is a study of shared clonotypes between healthy human individuals (dated by TCRdb to 2019 to 2021). General notes on the study: The cohort comprised a couple of women and a few men aged 18 to 49 years. The study deeply sequenced blood TCR repertoires of several healthy adults to estimate repertoire size and the extent of clonotype sharing between individuals. For each donor, CD4 naive and CD4 memory were each given three plates, CD8 naive was given two plates, and CD8 memory was given one plate. Each donor's leukapheresis produced roughly between about 0.9 and 9.5 billion PBMCs. Different laboratories and diverse techniques were used to prepare libraries and sequence TCR repertoires, to increase sequencing depth and limit assay-specific biases. General conclusions and limits of the study: Even with the large sequencing depth, rarefaction of the sorted-subset datasets indicated that sequencing was incomplete. When several donors were compared, the shared fraction of clonotypes was about 5% for naive CD4, more than 3% for naive CD8, roughly 2.3% for memory CD4, and approximately 0.4% for memory CD8. Because the study included only a small number of donors, the genetic and exposure-history diversity represented was limited. Naive subsets generally had larger estimated clonotype richness than memory subsets. Sampling was restricted to blood, and TCR repertoires in tissue are likely to differ from TCR repertoires in blood. Based on pairwise subsampling, the degree of clonotype sharing among donors was expected to be affected by sequencing depth. Clonotypes shared by all four sorted-subset donors showed higher generation probabilities than non-shared clonotypes.

Donors were healthy HIV-negative adults with no recently reported acute infections or vaccinations. Every donor was a Caucasian adult residing in Nashville, Tennessee, USA. CD4+ T cells were enriched through magnetic negative selection, after which naive cells were positively selected on CD45RA and the remaining negative fraction served as the memory subset. Blood was collected by leukapheresis, and PBMCs were isolated by Ficoll-Histopaque density gradient centrifugation and then cryopreserved in liquid nitrogen vapor phase. Purity and quantity of every magnetically sorted T cell population were checked by analytical flow cytometry. From each sorted fraction, genomic DNA was isolated and quantified by UV absorbance on a Nanodrop 2000c. The junction shows trimming of 2 bases on V and 9 bases on J, and the gene matches do not reach 3 bases of it. Based on the germline V gene, the CDR1 and CDR2 sequences are SGHDT and YYEEEE. The CDR3 has 13 amino acids, counting the end cysteine and phenylalanine. Only the CDR3 DNA is retained, 39 bases long and in frame from the first base.

With respect to this clone: The clone's antigen remains unknown. No much larger clone exists at a distance of one base, and base qualities are not known.

Using the deep immunoSEQ assay, TCR CDR3 regions were amplified from genomic DNA by multiplex PCR. Extracted genomic DNA from each cell subset was spread evenly across all wells of several immunoSEQ 96-well plates, with each plate serving as a replicate. For sorted subsets, each replicate PCR was loaded with about 0.2 ug genomic DNA, equivalent to 25,000 to 30,000 T cell genomes. Purified libraries were quantified with a Qubit 3.0 fluorometer, sized on a Bioanalyzer 2100, and re-quantified with the KAPA Library Quantification kit. Each immunoSEQ 96-well plate was sequenced on its own single-read 150-cycle Illumina NextSeq 550 flow cell. On the study's bioinformatics: Because the immunoSEQ output held only junctional sequences and lacked quality scores, the filtering could not match the filtering applied to full-length reads. To assign V/J genes and CDR3, sequences were annotated against IMGT germline references using PyIR, a Python wrapper for IgBLAST v1.9. Any read was removed if the V/J assignment was weak (E-value above 1e-6), the CDR3 was missing, or the read contained stop codons, out-of-frame junctions, or ambiguous translated residues. V3J clonotypes were defined by identical inferred V gene, J gene, and CDR3 amino acid sequence. To compute the percentage overlap between repertoires, the number of shared unique clonotypes was divided by the size of the smaller repertoire. Repertoire richness was assessed with RTK rarefaction, the Chao1 estimator, and Recon v2.1 estimates of unobserved clonotypes. OLGA was used to compute generation probabilities for all TCRbeta clonotypes that the gDNA method yielded from a handful of donors. The table was pulled from immuneACCESS by TCRdb, which kept in-frame rearrangements only. Such tables lose some clones; where checked, under half of the loss comes from unresolved V genes, and the rest has no known cause. V, J and clone size were drawn from that table, and D and trimming were deduced from the DNA. The sample includes a few million clones, with approximately 93% observed a single time. The leading ten clones occupy 0.39% of the sample.

This chain is built from TRBV5-6 and TRBJ2-1; TRBD2 fits 9 bases in the junction. The origin of this receptor is a man younger than 30 in good health. Some clones in this sample may be carry-over from other donors' samples. Sample: naive CD4+ T cells from PBMCs. Taken with the paper, the label for cell subset or site translates to: CD45RA+ positively selected. The bases are TGTGCCAGCAGCTTCCATAGCGGGAGTGAGCAGTTCTTC. Its protein product is CASSFHSGSEQFF.